This TCR beta chain was found in a study of cytomegalovirus exposure and HLA in healthy donors. Use of 60 Vbeta and 13 Jbeta primers characterized the PCR. Sequencing was performed with immunoSEQ multiplex PCR; in TCRdb, only in-frame clones are kept and a portion is missing. Of some 130,000 clones in the sample, approximately 62% were seen once. For this clone: Its specificity is not known.

In germline, CDR1 is LNHDA, CDR2 SQIVND (reference sequence). V was trimmed by 7 bases and J by 0 bases, leaving 12 bases between them. This CDR3 is 15 amino acids long. All donors participated as healthy donors of bone marrow. Study observations and caveats: As was reported, the HLA-A and HLA-B alleles of most subjects were accurately predicted from TCR beta sequences. Productive rates of about 90% or about 30% were seen for most TCR beta V segments in an earlier analysis. Through in vitro validation, three CMV-associated chains were shown to be specific for CMV antigens.

Material for sequencing was PBMCs. The receptor comes from a human donor in good health. The chain combines TRBV19 with TRBJ2-2; D is unclear. CDR3 sequence (DNA): TGTGCCAGTACCAGGCTGAACTCGAACACCGGGGAGCTGTTTTTT. Amino acid sequence: CASTRLNSNTGELFF.